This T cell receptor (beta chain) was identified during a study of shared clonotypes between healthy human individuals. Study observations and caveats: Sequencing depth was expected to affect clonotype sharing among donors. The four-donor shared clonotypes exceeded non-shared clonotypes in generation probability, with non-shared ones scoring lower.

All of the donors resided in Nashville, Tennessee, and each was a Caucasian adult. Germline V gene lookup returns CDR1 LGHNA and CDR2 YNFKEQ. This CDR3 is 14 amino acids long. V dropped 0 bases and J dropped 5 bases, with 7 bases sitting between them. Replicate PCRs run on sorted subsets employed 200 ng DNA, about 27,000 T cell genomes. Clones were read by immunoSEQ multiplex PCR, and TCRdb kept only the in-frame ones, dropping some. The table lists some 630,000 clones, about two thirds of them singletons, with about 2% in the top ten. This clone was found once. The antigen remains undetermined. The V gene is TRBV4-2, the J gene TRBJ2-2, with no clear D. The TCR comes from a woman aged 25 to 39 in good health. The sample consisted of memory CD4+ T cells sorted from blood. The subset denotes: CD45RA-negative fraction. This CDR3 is CASSQELGTGELFF. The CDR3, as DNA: TGTGCCAGCAGCCAAGAGCTCGGAACCGGGGAGCTGTTTTTT.